This T cell receptor (beta chain) was obtained from a study of CD8+ T cells in alopecia areata. A FACSAria was used to sort CD4+ and CD8+ T cells. These cells came from PBMCs. Once RNA had been extracted, it was reverse transcribed into cDNA to act as the sequencing template. Generated by immunoSEQ multiplex PCR, the TCRdb table keeps only in-frame clones and is missing some. Of around 190,000 clones in the sample, approximately 53% are singletons; the top ten hold 4.5% to 6%. General study results and limits: Across lesional scalp, and particularly alopecia totalis/universalis, clonality surpassed that of normal scalp. Besides other cells, scalp samples also yield sequences of resident alphabeta T cells from normal skin.

This clone was recorded only once. Its antigen is currently unknown. The germline V and J ends were trimmed by 1 base and 3 bases, with 7 bases remaining between them. The CDR3 extends over 14 amino acids. CDR1 and CDR2 from the germline V gene are MGHDK and SYGVNS. Sequenced material: CD8+ T cells sorted from blood. The origin of this receptor is a human donor in good health. V gene TRBV25-1 combines with J gene TRBJ1-5; unclear D gene. The DNA for the CDR3 is TGTGCCAGCAGTGAATCCCCCTACAATCAGCCCCAGCATTTT. Its translation is CASSESPYNQPQHF.